The 24 T cell receptor beta chains in this list originate from one sample, sequenced in a study of circulating tumor DNA in untreated peripheral T-cell lymphoma. The assay was immunoSEQ multiplex PCR, and TCRdb's table has in-frame clones only and misses some. The sample consists of thousands of clones, roughly 80% of them appearing once. Sequenced: tumor tissue. The receptors originated from a human donor with peripheral T-cell lymphoma.

This chain joins TRBV6-8 and TRBJ2-5; 12 bases line up with TRBD2. V dropped 11 bases and J dropped 7; count of bases not matched to a gene: 5. The CDR3 runs to 12 residues. Per germline, CDR1 MNHGY and CDR2 SAAAGT. The CDR3 loop is CAGRLAGVTQYF. DNA of the CDR3: TGTGCCGGTCGACTAGCGGGAGTGACCCAGTACTTC.

J is TRBJ2-6 and V is TRBV19; D gene unclear. The germline V gene has CDR1 LNHDA and CDR2 SQIVND (reference sequence). Trimming shortened V by 8 bases and J by 0 bases, and 8 bases separated the two germline ends. The length of the CDR3 is 14 residues. Here the CDR3 DNA reads TGTGCCAGTTCGGTGGTCTCTGGGGCCAACGTCCTGACTTTC. It encodes CASSVVSGANVLTF.

The chain links TRBV6-7 to TRBJ2-2, with D unresolved. TRBV6-7 is an ORF; its function is uncertain. Trimming removed 10 bases at V and 1 base at J, with 4 bases between. The CDR3 contains 11 residues. The CDR3 loop is CATLNTGELFF. CDR3 in DNA: TGTGCCACCCTGAACACCGGGGAGCTGTTTTTT.

This clone has only a few counts. The gene calls are TRBV18 and TRBJ2-2; 7 bases align to TRBD1. After removal of 3 bases from V and 2 bases from J, the junction contained 3 bases not matched to a gene. The V gene's germline CDR1 is KGHSH and CDR2 LQKENI. The CDR3 covers 15 residues. DNA for the CDR3: TGTGCCAGCTCACCGGGACAGACTAACACCGGGGAGCTGTTTTTT. This codes for CASSPGQTNTGELFF.

This clone is judged medium-sized. This rearrangement joins TRBV6-8 to TRBJ2-5; D possibly corresponds to TRBD2 (5 bases). CDR1 is MNHGY, CDR2 SAAAGT, per germline. V lost 6 bases to trimming and J lost 7 bases, with 18 bases between them. CDR3 length equals 14 residues. The CDR3 here is CASSESGLGGTQYF. CDR3 sequence (DNA): TGTGCCAGCAGCGAATCCGGACTGGGTGGGACCCAGTACTTC.

The chain joins TRBV19 to TRBJ2-5, with a tentative D call TRBD1 (5 bases). Germline values: CDR1 LNHDA, CDR2 SQIVND (reference sequence). Trimming took off 5 bases at V and 1 base at J, with 17 bases between the two ends. This CDR3 region has 16 residues. CDR3 loop: CASSSYEGVTQETQYF. The CDR3 nucleotides read TGTGCCAGTAGTTCGTATGAAGGGGTAACCCAAGAGACCCAGTACTTC.

V and J are TRBV6-8 and TRBJ2-5, with D possibly matching TRBD2 (6 bases). The CDR3 totals 13 residues. The ends were cut back, 7 bases at V and 5 bases at J, with 14 bases in the middle. Germline CDR1 MNHGY, CDR2 SAAAGT. This CDR3 reads CASTGGGRETQYF. CDR3 nucleotide sequence: TGTGCCAGCACCGGGGGTGGCCGGGAGACCCAGTACTTC.

This clone was detected a few times. This sequence joins TRBV10-2 and TRBJ1-1; weak D call: TRBD1 (6 bases). This CDR3 has 16 residues. Germline V CDR1 and CDR2: WSHSY, SAAADI. V was shortened by 0 bases and J by 4 bases, with 15 bases between the two germline ends. The CDR3 region is CASSESIVWGATEAFF. CDR3 DNA sequence: TGCGCCAGCAGTGAGTCGATCGTATGGGGGGCCACTGAAGCTTTCTTT.

This sequence joins TRBV15 and TRBJ1-5, with TRBD1 matching 12 bases. This CDR3 is 20 amino acids long. V was pared by 5 bases and J by 2 bases, with 16 bases of the junction left unmatched. Germline lookup yields CDR1 LNHNV and CDR2 YYDKDF (reference sequence). The CDR3 DNA reads TGTGCCACCAGCGGGAACCCCTCCGGGACAGGGGGCGCGGGCAATCAGCCCCAGCATTTT. This sequence encodes CATSGNPSGTGGAGNQPQHF. Variable domain in full (rest from reference TRBV15 and TRBJ1-5): DAMVIQNPRYQVTQFGKPVTLSCSQTLNHNVMYWYQQKSSQAPKLLFHYYDKDFNNEADTPDNFQSRRPNTSFCFLDIRSPGLGDTAMYLCATSGNPSGTGGAGNQPQHFGDGTRLSIL.

The rearrangement uses TRBV11-3 and TRBJ2-5, with TRBD1 matching over 7 bases. With 5 bases clipped from V and 1 base from J, the junction kept 10 bases outside the gene matches. The germline CDR1 and CDR2 sequences are SGHNT and YENEEA. The CDR3 has 16 residues. The CDR3 protein is CASSVRDSIAQETQYF. CDR3 DNA sequence: TGTGCCAGCAGCGTCCGGGACAGCATAGCCCAAGAGACCCAGTACTTC.

V usage is TRBV15 and J usage is TRBJ2-5, with 8 bases aligning to TRBD2. This CDR3 is 17 amino acids long. The V gene's germline CDR1 is LNHNV and CDR2 YYDKDF (reference sequence). The V segment lost 1 base and the J segment 0 bases; nucleotides outside the gene matches: 7. The DNA of the CDR3 is TGTGCCACCAGCAGAGTTCTAGCGGGCGCGTACCAAGAGACCCAGTACTTC. This sequence encodes CATSRVLAGAYQETQYF.

The rearrangement joins TRBV29-1 to TRBJ2-7, with 10 bases fitting TRBD2. This CDR3 comprises 14 residues. Germline assignment: CDR1 SQVTM and CDR2 ANQGSEA. Losses at the gene ends were 2 bases for V and 5 bases for J; bases not matched to a gene: 6. This CDR3 reads CSVERGTSDDEQYF. CDR3 bases: TGCAGCGTTGAAAGGGGGACTAGCGATGACGAGCAGTACTTC.

This clone is a singleton in its sample. The chain employs TRBV15 and TRBJ2-4, with TRBD1 matching over 7 bases. Trimming removed 3 bases from V and 8 bases from J; junction bases left unmatched: 10. The CDR3 runs to 15 residues. The germline V gene encodes CDR1 LNHNV and CDR2 YYDKDF (reference sequence). The CDR3: CATSRTTGLPDIQYF. The CDR3 bases are TGTGCCACCAGCAGGACGACAGGGCTTCCGGACATTCAGTACTTC.

The V gene is TRBV19, the J gene TRBJ1-3, with 7 bases aligning to TRBD1. The CDR3 spans 16 residues. The trim removed 6 bases at V and 1 base at J, leaving 9 bases unmatched. The germline V gene has CDR1 LNHDA and CDR2 SQIVND (reference sequence). CDR3 in amino acids: CASRKDREGSGNTIYF. CDR3 coding DNA: TGTGCCAGTAGAAAAGACAGGGAAGGATCTGGAAACACCATATATTTT.

The CDR3 bases are TGTGCCAGTTCCTCCGGCGGGTACCAAGAGACCCAGTACTTC. Amino acid sequence: CASSSGGYQETQYF. This sequence joins TRBV19 and TRBJ2-5, with D perhaps matching TRBD2 (5 bases). This CDR3 is built from 14 residues. Deletions cut 8 bases from V and 0 bases from J, with 13 bases between. Germline V lookup: CDR1 LNHDA, CDR2 SQIVND (reference sequence).

This rearrangement joins TRBV25-1 to TRBJ2-3; tentatively, D is TRBD1 (6 bases). This CDR3 comprises 14 residues. V gave up 4 bases and J gave up 2 bases, with 10 bases separating them. Germline-derived CDR1 and CDR2 are MGHDK and SYGVNS. CDR3 residues: CASSVGGATDTQYF. The CDR3 coding sequence is TGTGCCAGCAGTGTAGGGGGAGCCACAGATACGCAGTATTTT. The complete variable domain, with remaining parts taken from reference TRBV25-1 and TRBJ2-3, reads EADIYQTPRYLVIGTGKKITLECSQTMGHDKMYWYQQDPGMELHLIHYSYGVNSTEKGDLSSESTVSRIRTEHFPLTLESARPSHTSQYLCASSVGGATDTQYFGPGTRLTVL.

This chain links TRBV9 with TRBJ2-1; the D gene could be TRBD1 or TRBD2 (5 bases each). The CDR3 is made up of 13 amino acids. The V end lost 2 bases, the J end lost 8 bases, and 11 bases lay between the germline ends. Per germline, CDR1 SGDLS and CDR2 YYNGEE. In nucleotides, the CDR3 is TGTGCCAGCAGCGTTGGGACGAGGGATGAGCAGTTCTTC. As protein: CASSVGTRDEQFF.

The J gene is TRBJ1-1, the V gene TRBV14; D unresolved. CDR3 length: 15 residues. Germline CDR1 and CDR2: SGHDN and FVKESK. With 4 bases removed from V and 0 bases from J, the gap between germline ends came to 12 bases. CDR3 coding DNA: TGTGCCAGCAGCCGCCTCACACGGATGAACACTGAAGCTTTCTTT. Translation: CASSRLTRMNTEAFF.

This chain links TRBV2 with TRBJ1-2; TRBD1 is a possible D gene (6 bases). Germline values: CDR1 SNHLY, CDR2 FYNNEI. The CDR3 sequence is 14 residues long. V was trimmed by 7 bases and J by 6 bases, leaving 18 bases between them. The DNA of the CDR3 is TGTGCCAGCATGTACCAACAGGGAGTAAATGGCTACACCTTC. Amino acid sequence: CASMYQQGVNGYTF.

The J gene is TRBJ1-2, the V gene TRBV11-3, with 9 bases that match TRBD1. CDR3 size: 15 residues. Trimming cost V 5 bases and J 6 bases; bases outside gene matches: 10. Germline V CDR1 and CDR2: SGHNT, YENEEA. CDR3 nucleotide sequence: TGTGCCAGCAGCCGGCGGAGTACAGGGGGCGATGGCTACACCTTC. Protein product: CASSRRSTGGDGYTF. Based on the CDR3 plus reference TRBV11-3 and TRBJ1-2, the full variable domain is EAGVVQSPRYKIIEKKQPVAFWCNPISGHNTLYWYLQNLGQGPELLIRYENEEAVDDSQLPKDRFSAERLKGVDSTLKIQPAELGDSAVYLCASSRRSTGGDGYTFGSGTRLTVV.

This clone was counted only a few times. The chain joins TRBV28 to TRBJ1-1; D remains ambiguous. CDR1 and CDR2 from the germline V gene are MDHEN and SYDVKM. The CDR3 extends over 12 amino acids. Trimming took off 3 bases at V and 3 bases at J, with 5 bases between the two ends. CDR3 loop: CASSLLDTEAFF. The CDR3, as DNA: TGTGCCAGCAGTTTGTTGGACACTGAAGCTTTCTTT.

The chain links TRBV1 to TRBJ1-5; the table calls TRBD1, which could not be checked here. TRBV1 is deemed a pseudogene. CDR3 length: 18 residues. CDR3 coding DNA: TGCGCCAGCAGCCAAGGACAGGGCTTTCTTTATAGCAATCAGCCCCAGCATTTT. Protein sequence: CASSQGQGFLYSNQPQHF.

In its sample, this clone was seen a few times. The V and J genes are TRBV18 and TRBJ1-1, with 8 bases that match TRBD1. Germline V gene sequence: CDR1 KGHSH, CDR2 LQKENI. J gave up 11 bases and V 0 bases, and 11 bases lay outside the gene matches. The CDR3 length is 15 residues. The CDR3 spells CASSPPTGVQARAFF. The CDR3 DNA is TGTGCCAGCTCACCACCGACAGGGGTCCAAGCCCGGGCTTTCTTT.

The V gene is TRBV19, the J gene TRBJ2-1; weak D call: TRBD2 (7 bases). Trimming took 3 bases from V and 8 from J, leaving 14 bases between them. The CDR3 extends over 14 amino acids. Germline V CDR1 and CDR2: LNHDA, SQIVND (reference sequence). The CDR3 nucleotides are TGTGCCAGTAGTATGCGGAGGGGGGGCTATGAGCAGTTCTTC. Its protein product is CASSMRRGGYEQFF.